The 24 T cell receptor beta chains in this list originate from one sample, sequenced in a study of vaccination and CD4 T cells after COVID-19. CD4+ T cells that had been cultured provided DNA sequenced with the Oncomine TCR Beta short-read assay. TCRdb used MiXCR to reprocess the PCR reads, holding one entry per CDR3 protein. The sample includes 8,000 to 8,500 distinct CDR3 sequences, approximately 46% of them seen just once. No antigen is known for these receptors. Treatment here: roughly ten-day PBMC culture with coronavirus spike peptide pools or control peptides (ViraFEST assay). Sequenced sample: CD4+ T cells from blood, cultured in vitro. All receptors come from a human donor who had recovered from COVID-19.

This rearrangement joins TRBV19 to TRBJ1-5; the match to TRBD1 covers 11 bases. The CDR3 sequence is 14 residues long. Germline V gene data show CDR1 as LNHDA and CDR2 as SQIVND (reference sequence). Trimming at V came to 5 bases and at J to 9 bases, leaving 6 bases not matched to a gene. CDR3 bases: TGTGCCAGTAGTCTGGGGACAGGGGGTCGGCCCCAGCATTTT. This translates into CASSLGTGGRPQHF.

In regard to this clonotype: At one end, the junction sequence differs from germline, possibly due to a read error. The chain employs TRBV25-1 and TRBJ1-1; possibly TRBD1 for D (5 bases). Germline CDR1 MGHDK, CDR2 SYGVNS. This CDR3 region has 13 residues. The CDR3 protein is CASSPGLNTEAFF. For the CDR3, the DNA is TGTGCGAGCAGTCCAGGGCTGAACACTGAAGCTTTCTTT.

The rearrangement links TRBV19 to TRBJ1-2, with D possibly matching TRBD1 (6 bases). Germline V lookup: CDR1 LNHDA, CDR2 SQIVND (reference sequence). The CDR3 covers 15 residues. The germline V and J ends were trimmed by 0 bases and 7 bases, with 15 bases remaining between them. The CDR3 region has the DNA TGTGCCAGTAGTATAGATTCCAGGGGACTGTTTGGCTACACCTTC. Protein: CASSIDSRGLFGYTF.

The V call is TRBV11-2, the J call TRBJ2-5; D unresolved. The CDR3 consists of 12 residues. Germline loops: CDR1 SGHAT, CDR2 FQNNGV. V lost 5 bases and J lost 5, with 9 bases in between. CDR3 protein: CASSPRSETQYF. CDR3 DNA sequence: TGTGCCAGCAGCCCCCGATCTGAGACCCAGTACTTC. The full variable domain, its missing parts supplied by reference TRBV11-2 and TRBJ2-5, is EAGVAQSPRYKIIEKRQSVAFWCNPISGHATLYWYQQILGQGPKLLIQFQNNGVVDDSQLPKDRFSAERLKGVDSTLKIQPAKLEDSAVYLCASSPRSETQYFGPGTRLLVL.

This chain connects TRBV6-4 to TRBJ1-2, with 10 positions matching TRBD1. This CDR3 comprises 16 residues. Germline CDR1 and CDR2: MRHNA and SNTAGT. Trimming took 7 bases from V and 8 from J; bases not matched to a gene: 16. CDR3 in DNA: TGTGCCAGCATTACCTACGTGGACAGGGGGTTGATGGGCTACACCTTC. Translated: CASITYVDRGLMGYTF.

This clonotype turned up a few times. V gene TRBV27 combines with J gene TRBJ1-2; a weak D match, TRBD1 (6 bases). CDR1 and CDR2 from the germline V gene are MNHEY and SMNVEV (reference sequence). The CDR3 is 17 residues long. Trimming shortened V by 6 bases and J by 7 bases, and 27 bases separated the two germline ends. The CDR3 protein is CASSPKGGSGGLGGYTF. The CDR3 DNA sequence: TGTGCCAGCAGCCCCAAGGGGGGAAGCGGTGGTCTAGGTGGCTACACCTTC.

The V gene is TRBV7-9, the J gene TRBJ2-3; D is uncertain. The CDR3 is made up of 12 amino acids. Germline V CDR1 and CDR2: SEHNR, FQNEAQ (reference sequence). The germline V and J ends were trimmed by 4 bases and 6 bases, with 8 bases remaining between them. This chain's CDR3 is CASSWIGDTQYF. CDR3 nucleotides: TGTGCCAGCAGCTGGATCGGGGATACGCAGTATTTT.

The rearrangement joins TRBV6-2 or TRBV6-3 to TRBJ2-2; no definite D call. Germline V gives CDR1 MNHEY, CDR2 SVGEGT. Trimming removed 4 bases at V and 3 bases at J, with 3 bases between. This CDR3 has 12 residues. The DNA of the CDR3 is TGTGCCAGCAGTTTTCACACCGGGGAGCTGTTTTTT. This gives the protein CASSFHTGELFF.

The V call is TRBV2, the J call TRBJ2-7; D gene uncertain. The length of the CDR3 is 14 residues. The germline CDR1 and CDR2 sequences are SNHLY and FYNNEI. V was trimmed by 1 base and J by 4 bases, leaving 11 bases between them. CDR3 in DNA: TGTGCCAGCAGTGAAGACCTGTCTGGGTACGAGCAGTACTTC. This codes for CASSEDLSGYEQYF.

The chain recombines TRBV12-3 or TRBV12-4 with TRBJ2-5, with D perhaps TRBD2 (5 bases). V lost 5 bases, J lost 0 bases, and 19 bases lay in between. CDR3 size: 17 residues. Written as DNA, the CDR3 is TGTGCCAGCAGTATTCGACTCCTCTGGGAGTACCAAGAGACCCAGTACTTC. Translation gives CASSIRLLWEYQETQYF.

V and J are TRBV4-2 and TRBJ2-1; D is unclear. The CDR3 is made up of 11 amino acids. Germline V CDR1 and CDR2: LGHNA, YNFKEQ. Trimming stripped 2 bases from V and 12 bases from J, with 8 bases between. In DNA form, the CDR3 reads TGTGCCAGCAGCCAATCTATTAGGCAGTTCTTC. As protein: CASSQSIRQFF.

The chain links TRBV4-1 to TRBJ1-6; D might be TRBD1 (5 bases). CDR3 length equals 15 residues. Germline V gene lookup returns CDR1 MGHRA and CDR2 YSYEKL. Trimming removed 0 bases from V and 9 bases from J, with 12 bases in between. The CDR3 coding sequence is TGCGCCAGCAGCCAAGATTCGCAGGGAATTTCACCCCTCCACTTT. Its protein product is CASSQDSQGISPLHF.

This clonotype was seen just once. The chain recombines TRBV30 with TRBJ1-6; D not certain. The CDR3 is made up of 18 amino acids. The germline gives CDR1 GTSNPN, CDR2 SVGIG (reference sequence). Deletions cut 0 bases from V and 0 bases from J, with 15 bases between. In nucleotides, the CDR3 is TGTGCCTGGAGTGTATCTCGGACTGCGAGCTCCTATAATTCACCCCTCCACTTT. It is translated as CAWSVSRTASSYNSPLHF.

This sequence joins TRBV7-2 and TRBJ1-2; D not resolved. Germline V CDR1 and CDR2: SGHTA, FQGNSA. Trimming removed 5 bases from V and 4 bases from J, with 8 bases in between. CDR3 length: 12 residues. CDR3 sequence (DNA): TGTGCCAGCAGCATTGACGGCTATGGCTACACCTTC. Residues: CASSIDGYGYTF.

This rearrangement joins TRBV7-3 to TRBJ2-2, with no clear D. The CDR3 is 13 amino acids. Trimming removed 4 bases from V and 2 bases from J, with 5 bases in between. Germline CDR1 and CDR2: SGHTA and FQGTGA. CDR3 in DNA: TGTGCCAGCAGCTCAGTAAACACCGGGGAGCTGTTTTTT. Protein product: CASSSVNTGELFF. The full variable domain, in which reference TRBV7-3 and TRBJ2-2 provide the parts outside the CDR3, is GAGVSQTPSNKVTEKGKYVELRCDPISGHTALYWYRQSLGQGPEFLIYFQGTGAADDSGLPNDRFFAVRPEGSVSTLKIQRTERGDSAVYLCASSSVNTGELFFGEGSRLTVL.

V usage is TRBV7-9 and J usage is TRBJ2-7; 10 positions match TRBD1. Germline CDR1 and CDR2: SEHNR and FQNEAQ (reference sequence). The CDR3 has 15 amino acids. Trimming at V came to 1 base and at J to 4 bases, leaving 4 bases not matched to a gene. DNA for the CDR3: TGTGCCAGCAGCTTAGGCCAGGGACAGGGGTACGAGCAGTACTTC. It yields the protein CASSLGQGQGYEQYF.

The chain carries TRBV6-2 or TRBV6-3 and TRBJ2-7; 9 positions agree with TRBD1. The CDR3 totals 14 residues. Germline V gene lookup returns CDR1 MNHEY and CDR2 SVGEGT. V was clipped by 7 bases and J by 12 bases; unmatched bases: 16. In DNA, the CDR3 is TGTGCCAGCACCCCGTCCGGGACAGGGCTTATCTTGTACTTC. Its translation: CASTPSGTGLILYF.

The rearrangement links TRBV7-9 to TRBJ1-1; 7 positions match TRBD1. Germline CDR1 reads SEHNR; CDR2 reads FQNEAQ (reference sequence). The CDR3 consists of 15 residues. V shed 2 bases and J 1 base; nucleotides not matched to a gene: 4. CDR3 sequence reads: CASSLQGGKNTEAFF. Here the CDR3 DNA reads TGTGCCAGCAGCTTACAGGGGGGAAAGAACACTGAAGCTTTCTTT.

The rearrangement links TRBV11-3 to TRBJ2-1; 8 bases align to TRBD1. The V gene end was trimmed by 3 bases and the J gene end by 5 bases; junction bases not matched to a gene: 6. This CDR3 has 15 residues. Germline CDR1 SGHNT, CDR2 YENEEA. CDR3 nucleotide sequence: TGTGCCAGCAGCTTCCGGGACAGGCTCCACAATGAGCAGTTCTTC. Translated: CASSFRDRLHNEQFF.

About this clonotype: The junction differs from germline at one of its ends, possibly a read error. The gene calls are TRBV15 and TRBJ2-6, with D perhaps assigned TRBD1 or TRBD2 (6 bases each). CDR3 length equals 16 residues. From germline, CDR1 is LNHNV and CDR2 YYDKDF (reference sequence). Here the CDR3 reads CATGREGGSGANVLTF. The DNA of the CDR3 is TGTGCCACCGGCAGGGAAGGGGGGTCTGGGGCCAACGTCCTGACTTTC.

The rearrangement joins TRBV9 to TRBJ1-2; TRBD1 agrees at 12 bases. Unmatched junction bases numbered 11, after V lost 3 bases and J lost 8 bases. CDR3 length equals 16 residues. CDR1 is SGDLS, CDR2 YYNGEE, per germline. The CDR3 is CASSAQTGTGGRGYTF. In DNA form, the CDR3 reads TGTGCCAGCAGCGCCCAGACCGGGACAGGGGGCCGCGGCTACACCTTC.

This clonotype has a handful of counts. CDR3 nucleotide sequence: TGTGCCAGCACTCCCGTCAGTCGAGGGTTCTCTGGGGCCAACGTCCTGACTTTC. Translating gives CASTPVSRGFSGANVLTF. The rearrangement links TRBV21-1 to TRBJ2-6; the table calls TRBD2, which could not be checked here. TRBV21-1 is a pseudogene. The CDR3 has 18 amino acids.

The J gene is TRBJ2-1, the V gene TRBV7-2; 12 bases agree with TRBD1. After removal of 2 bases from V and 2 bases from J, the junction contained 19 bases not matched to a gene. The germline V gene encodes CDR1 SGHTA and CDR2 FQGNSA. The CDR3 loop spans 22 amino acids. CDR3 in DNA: TGTGCCAGCAGCTTAATGGGGACAGGGGGCTTGAGAGCAGGAGCAGCCTACAATGAGCAGTTCTTC. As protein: CASSLMGTGGLRAGAAYNEQFF.

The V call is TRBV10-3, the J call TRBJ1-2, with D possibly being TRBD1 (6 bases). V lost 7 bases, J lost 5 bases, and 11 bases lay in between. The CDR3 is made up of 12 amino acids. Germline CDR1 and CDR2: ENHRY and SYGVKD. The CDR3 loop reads CAITRGGYGYTF. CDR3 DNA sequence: TGTGCCATCACCCGAGGGGGGTATGGCTACACCTTC.